The rows below give T cell receptor beta chains drawn from one sample of a study of identifying expanded T cells in peripheral blood. This table comes from immunoSEQ multiplex PCR, and its TCRdb copy is limited to in-frame clones, with some not included. In the table there are nearly 60,000 clones, roughly nine tenths of which are singletons. Input material: blood. These receptor sequences come from a person aged 18 to 75 in good health. Each CDR3 is given with its conserved first and last residue. The order of the fields is clone size, D gene, V gene, J gene, CDR3 DNA, CDR3 protein. D genes are given only for firm matches. A clone size is listed for some rows: how often the clone was seen (once, few, many), or a class if it is expanded.

>-|TRBD2|TRBV6-1|TRBJ2-2
TGTGCCAGCAGTGGTCGGGGGGGAGGGGAGCTGTTTTTT
CASSGRGGGELFF
>-|-|TRBV7-2|TRBJ2-5
TGTGCCAGCAGCTTCCGGCCGCAAGAGACCCAGTACTTC
CASSFRPQETQYF
>-|-|TRBV5-4|TRBJ2-7
TGTGCCAGCAGCTCCATAGGGTCGAGTTGGTCCTACGAGCAGTACTTC
CASSSIGSSWSYEQYF
>-|TRBD2|TRBV7-2|TRBJ2-1
TGTGCCAGCAGGCCTCGACTAGCGGGGGGACAGGGTGAGCAGTTCTTC
CASRPRLAGGQGEQFF
>-|-|TRBV7-2|TRBJ1-2
TGTGCCAGCAGCTTAGCAGGGAACTATGGCTACACCTTC
CASSLAGNYGYTF
>-|TRBD2|TRBV6-1|TRBJ2-7
TGTGCCAGCAGCCCACTAGCGGGGGGGCCAGAAGAGCAGTACTTC
CASSPLAGGPEEQYF
>-|-|TRBV7-9|TRBJ1-2
TGTGCCAGCAGCTTATCCCAGGGAACGAGCTACACCTTC
CASSLSQGTSYTF
>-|-|TRBV6-1|TRBJ2-1
TGTGCCAGCACCGTAGACCAGAGCTCCTACAATGAGCAGTTCTTC
CASTVDQSSYNEQFF
>-|-|TRBV6-1|TRBJ2-1
TGTGCCAGCAGTGAGCCCCCCTACAATGAGCAGTTCTTC
CASSEPPYNEQFF
>once|TRBD2|TRBV5-1|TRBJ2-1
TGCGCCAGCAGCGGATTGACTAGCGGGAGTCTAAATGAGCAGTTCTTC
CASSGLTSGSLNEQFF
>-|-|TRBV21-1|TRBJ2-1
TGTGCCAGACCTAGACGCGCGAAAGAGAGGCAGTTCTTC
CARPRRAKERQFF
>-|-|TRBV4-2|TRBJ2-7
TGTGCCAGCAGCCCCGTCGGCGAGCACGAGCAGTACTTC
CASSPVGEHEQYF
>-|TRBD1|TRBV5-4|TRBJ1-2
TGTGCCAGCAGCTCACAACGGGGACAGGGGGATGGCTACACCTTC
CASSSQRGQGDGYTF
>-|-|TRBV4-1|TRBJ2-7
TGCGCCAGCAGCCAAGGATTGCTCTACGAGCAGTACTTC
CASSQGLLYEQYF
>once|-|TRBV25-1|TRBJ2-5
TGTGCCAGCAGTGAATGGGGGCAAGAGACCCAGTACTTC
CASSEWGQETQYF
>-|-|TRBV6-5|TRBJ1-5
TGTGCCAGCACCCCAGATCCGGATCTAAATCAGCCCCAGCATTTT
CASTPDPDLNQPQHF
>-|TRBD1|TRBV6-6|TRBJ2-5
TGTGCCAGCAGTCTACCAGGGGGCAGGAAGGAGACCCAGTACTTC
CASSLPGGRKETQYF
>-|TRBD1|TRBV19|TRBJ2-2
TGTGCCAGTAGGGGACAGTTTGAGCTGTTTTTT
CASRGQFELFF
>-|-|TRBV21-1|TRBJ2-7
TGTGCCAGCAGCAAACCGCGAATCTGTCCGGGCACTCTAGGCCAATACGAGCAGTACTTC
CASSKPRICPGTLGQYEQYF
>-|TRBD1|TRBV18|TRBJ2-3
TGTGCCAGCTCAAGACAGGGAATCCGCACAGATACGCAGTATTTT
CASSRQGIRTDTQYF
>-|-|TRBV7-2|TRBJ2-3
TGTGCCAGCAGCTCCCGGGGAGGAAGCACAGATACGCAGTATTTT
CASSSRGGSTDTQYF
>-|-|TRBV13|TRBJ1-3
TGTGCCAGCAGGGCTCGAGGGGGAAACACCATATATTTT
CASRARGGNTIYF
>-|TRBD1|TRBV2|TRBJ2-7
TGTGCCAGCACACAAACCGGGACAGGGTTAAACGAGCAGTACTTC
CASTQTGTGLNEQYF
>-|-|TRBV19|TRBJ1-1
TGTGCCAGTAGTTTTCAGTCGATGAACACTGAAGCTTTCTTT
CASSFQSMNTEAFF
>few|-|TRBV7-9|TRBJ1-2
TGTGCCAGCAGCTGGCCAGGGCCCTATGGCTACACCTTC
CASSWPGPYGYTF
>-|TRBD2|TRBV5-1|TRBJ2-5
TGCGCCAGCCGCGGAGGGACTAGCGTACAAGAGACCCAGTACTTC
CASRGGTSVQETQYF
>-|TRBD2|TRBV7-9|TRBJ2-6
TGTGCCAGCAGCTTAGTATCGCTAGCGGTCTCTGGGGCCAACGTCCTGACTTTC
CASSLVSLAVSGANVLTF
>-|TRBD1|TRBV7-9|TRBJ2-7
TGTGCCAGCAGCTTTTCAGGGGGCAGCTACGAGCAGTACTTC
CASSFSGGSYEQYF
>-|-|TRBV7-2|TRBJ1-2
TGTGCCAGCAGTTCTCAGGACTATGGCTACACCTTC
CASSSQDYGYTF
>-|-|TRBV27|TRBJ2-3
TGTGCCAGCAGCCTGACAGTTTCTAGCACAGATACGCAGTATTTT
CASSLTVSSTDTQYF
>-|-|TRBV9|TRBJ2-3
TGTGCCAGCAGCGTTAGCGGTCGCACAGATACGCAGTATTTT
CASSVSGRTDTQYF
>once|TRBD2|TRBV28|TRBJ2-7
TGTGCCAGCAGCACTGGCGGGAGCCTGAAGGACTACGAGCAGTACTTC
CASSTGGSLKDYEQYF
>few|-|TRBV5-5|TRBJ2-7
TGTGCCAGCGACCGGGACGACAACTACGAGCAGTACTTC
CASDRDDNYEQYF
>-|-|TRBV7-8|TRBJ2-5
TGTGCCAGCAGTGAGGGGGACGTAGAGACCCAGTACTTC
CASSEGDVETQYF
>-|TRBD2|TRBV7-2|TRBJ2-7
TGTGCCAGCAGCTTAGTAAGACTAGCGGGGGGGCCGGGGTACGAGCAGTACTTC
CASSLVRLAGGPGYEQYF
>-|TRBD1|TRBV6-5|TRBJ2-1
TGTGCCAGCAGAGATACAGGGGGCGCCTACAATGAGCAGTTCTTC
CASRDTGGAYNEQFF
>-|TRBD2|TRBV28|TRBJ2-5
TGTGCCAGCAGTCCCGGACTAGCGGGAGATCGAGAGACCCAGTACTTC
CASSPGLAGDRETQYF
>-|TRBD2|TRBV7-2|TRBJ2-2
TGTGCCAGCAGCCTAAGACTAGCGGGGGGCGCGAACACCGGGGAGCTGTTTTTT
CASSLRLAGGANTGELFF
>-|-|TRBV2|TRBJ1-2
TGTGCCAGCGGGACATCGGGAGGCTACACCTTC
CASGTSGGYTF
>once|-|TRBV4-3|TRBJ1-2
TGCGCCAGCAGCCAAGTAAGGGCAGCTAACTATGGCTACACCTTC
CASSQVRAANYGYTF
>few|-|TRBV9|TRBJ2-3
TGTGCCAGCAGCGCACAATCGACTAGGCCTCCAGATACGCAGTATTTT
CASSAQSTRPPDTQYF
>-|-|TRBV21-1|TRBJ2-7
TGTGCCAGCCATCGACAGTACCTCTACGAGCAGTACTTC
CASHRQYLYEQYF
>-|TRBD2|TRBV29-1|TRBJ2-5
TGCAGCGTTGTAGTTAGCGGGGACCAAGAGACCCAGTACTTC
CSVVVSGDQETQYF
>-|TRBD1|TRBV2|TRBJ1-5
TGTGCCAGCGGGGACAGCGAACAGCCCCAGCATTTT
CASGDSEQPQHF
>-|TRBD1|TRBV15|TRBJ1-4
TGTGCCACCAGCAGAGACCTAGGGACAGGGGAAAAACTGTTTTTT
CATSRDLGTGEKLFF
>-|TRBD1|TRBV18|TRBJ1-5
TGTGCCAGCTCACCCGGACAGGGGAGCAATCAGCCCCAGCATTTT
CASSPGQGSNQPQHF
>-|TRBD2|TRBV19|TRBJ2-3
TGTGCCAGTAGTATGGGTAGCGGGAGGGCAGATACGCAGTATTTT
CASSMGSGRADTQYF
>-|-|TRBV14|TRBJ2-7
TGTGCCAGCAGCCCTAAACCGGGACGGGACTCCTACGAGCAGTACTTC
CASSPKPGRDSYEQYF
>-|-|TRBV4-1|TRBJ1-6
TGCGCCAGCAGCCAAGACCCCGGGTCACCCCTCCACTTT
CASSQDPGSPLHF
>few|-|TRBV5-5|TRBJ1-5
TGTGCCAGCAGCCGGGGCGGGGAATGGGATCAGCCCCAGCATTTT
CASSRGGEWDQPQHF
>-|-|TRBV13|TRBJ2-3
TGTGCCAGCAGCTCCGAGGACGGAACTAGCACAGATACGCAGTATTTT
CASSSEDGTSTDTQYF
>-|-|TRBV18|TRBJ2-5
TGTGCCAGCTCACCACTGGTAGGAGGGGCCCAAGAGACCCAGTACTTC
CASSPLVGGAQETQYF
>-|TRBD1|TRBV7-8|TRBJ1-2
TGTGCCAGCGGTGGACAGGGTCGAAACTATGGCTACACCTTC
CASGGQGRNYGYTF
>-|-|TRBV19|TRBJ2-6
TGTGCCAGTATTCTAGGAAGGTCGTCCTGGATTGACGATGCCTCTGGGGCCAACGTCCTGACTTTC
CASILGRSSWIDDASGANVLTF
>once|TRBD1|TRBV11-2|TRBJ1-5
TGTGCCAGCAGCAGGGGGCGCAATCAGCCCCAGCATTTT
CASSRGRNQPQHF
>-|TRBD1|TRBV7-9|TRBJ1-1
TGTGCCAGCAGGCCCCGGGAGACAGGGAGCCTTTATGAAGCTTTCTTT
CASRPRETGSLYEAFF
>-|TRBD2|TRBV5-1|TRBJ2-5
TGCGCCAGCAGCTTGGCCAGTGTAGCGGGAGACGAGACCCAGTACTTC
CASSLASVAGDETQYF
>-|-|TRBV10-3|TRBJ2-3
TGTGCCATCAGGGAACCCGGGACTGAGATCACAGATACGCAGTATTTT
CAIREPGTEITDTQYF